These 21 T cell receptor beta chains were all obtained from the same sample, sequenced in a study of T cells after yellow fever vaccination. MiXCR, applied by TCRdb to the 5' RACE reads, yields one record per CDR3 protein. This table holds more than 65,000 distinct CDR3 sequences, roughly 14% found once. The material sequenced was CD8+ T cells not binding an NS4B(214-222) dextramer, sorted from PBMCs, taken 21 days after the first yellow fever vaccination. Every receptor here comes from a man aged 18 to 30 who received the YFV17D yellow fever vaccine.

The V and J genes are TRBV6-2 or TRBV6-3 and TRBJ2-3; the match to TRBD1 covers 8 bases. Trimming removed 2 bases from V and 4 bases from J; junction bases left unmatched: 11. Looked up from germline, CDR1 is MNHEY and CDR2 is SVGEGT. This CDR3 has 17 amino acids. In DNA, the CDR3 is TGTGCCAGCAGTTACCCGGACAGGGTCAGTGGTCCAGATACGCAGTATTTT. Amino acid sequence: CASSYPDRVSGPDTQYF.

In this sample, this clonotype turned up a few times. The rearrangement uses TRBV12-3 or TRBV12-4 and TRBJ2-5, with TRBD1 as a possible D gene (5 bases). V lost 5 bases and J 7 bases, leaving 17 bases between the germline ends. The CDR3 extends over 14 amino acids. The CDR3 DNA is TGTGCCAGCAGTACGGGCAGGGAATCCGGGACCCAGTACTTC. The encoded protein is CASSTGRESGTQYF.

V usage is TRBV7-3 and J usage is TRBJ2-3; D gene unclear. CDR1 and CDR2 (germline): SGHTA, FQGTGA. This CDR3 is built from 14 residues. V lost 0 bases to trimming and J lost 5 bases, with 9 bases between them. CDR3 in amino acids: CASSLTSSVDTQYF. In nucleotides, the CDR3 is TGTGCCAGCAGCTTAACCTCGTCGGTAGATACGCAGTATTTT.

CDR3 nucleotide sequence: TGTGCCACCAGCAAAGACAGGGCGGCGGAGCCCCAGCATTTT. This gives the protein CATSKDRAAEPQHF. The chain joins TRBV15 to TRBJ1-5; 7 bases are a match to TRBD1. The germline V gene encodes CDR1 LNHNV and CDR2 YYDKDF (reference sequence). This CDR3 comprises 14 residues. Trimming cost V 4 bases and J 8 bases; bases outside gene matches: 8.

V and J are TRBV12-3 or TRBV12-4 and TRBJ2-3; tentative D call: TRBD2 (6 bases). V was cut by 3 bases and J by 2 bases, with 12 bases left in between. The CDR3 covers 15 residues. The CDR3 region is CASSFTGGYTDTQYF. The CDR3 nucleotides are TGTGCCAGCAGTTTCACCGGGGGTTACACAGATACGCAGTATTTT.

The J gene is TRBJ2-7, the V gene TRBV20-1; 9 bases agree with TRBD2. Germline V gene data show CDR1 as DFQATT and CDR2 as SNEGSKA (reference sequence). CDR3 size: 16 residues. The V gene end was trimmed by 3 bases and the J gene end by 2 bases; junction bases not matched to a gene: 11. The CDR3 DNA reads TGCAGTGCTAGCGACTCAGAGCTAGCGGGACCCTACGAGCAGTACGTC. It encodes CSASDSELAGPYEQYV.

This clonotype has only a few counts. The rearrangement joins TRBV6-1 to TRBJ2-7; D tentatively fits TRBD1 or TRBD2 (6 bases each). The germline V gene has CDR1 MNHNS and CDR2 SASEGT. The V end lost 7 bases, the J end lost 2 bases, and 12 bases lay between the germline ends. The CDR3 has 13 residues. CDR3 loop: CASIGGGTYEQYF. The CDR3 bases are TGTGCCAGCATCGGGGGCGGAACCTACGAGCAGTACTTC.

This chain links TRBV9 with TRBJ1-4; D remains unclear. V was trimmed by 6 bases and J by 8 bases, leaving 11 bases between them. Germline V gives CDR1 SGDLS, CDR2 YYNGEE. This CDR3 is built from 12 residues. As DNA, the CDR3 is TGTGCCAGCAAGGGTTTTGGAGAAAAACTGTTTTTT. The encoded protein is CASKGFGEKLFF. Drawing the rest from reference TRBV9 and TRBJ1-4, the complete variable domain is DSGVTQTPKHLITATGQRVTLRCSPRSGDLSVYWYQQSLDQGLQFLIQYYNGEERAKGNILERFSAQQFPDLHSELNLSSLELGDSALYFCASKGFGEKLFFGSGTQLSVL.

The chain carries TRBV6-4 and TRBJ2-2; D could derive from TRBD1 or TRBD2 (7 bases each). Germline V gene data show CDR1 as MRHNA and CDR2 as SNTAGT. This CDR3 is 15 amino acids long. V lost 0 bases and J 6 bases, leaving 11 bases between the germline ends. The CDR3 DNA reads TGTGCCAGCAGTGACTCTCCAGGGGGGGCCGGGGAGCTGTTTTTT. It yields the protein CASSDSPGGAGELFF.

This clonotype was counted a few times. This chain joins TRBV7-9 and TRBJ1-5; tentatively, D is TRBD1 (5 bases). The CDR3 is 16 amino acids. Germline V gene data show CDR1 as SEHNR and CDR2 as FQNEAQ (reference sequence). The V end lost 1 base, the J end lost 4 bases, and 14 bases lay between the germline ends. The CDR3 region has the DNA TGTGCCAGCAGCTTAGGAGGGGAAAGACCGAATCAGCCCCAGCATTTT. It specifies CASSLGGERPNQPQHF. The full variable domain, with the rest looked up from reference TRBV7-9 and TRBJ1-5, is DTGVSQNPRHKITKRGQNVTFRCDPISEHNRLYWYRQTLGQGPEFLTYFQNEAQLEKSRLLSDRFSAERPKGSFSTLEIQRTEQGDSAMYLCASSLGGERPNQPQHFGDGTRLSIL.

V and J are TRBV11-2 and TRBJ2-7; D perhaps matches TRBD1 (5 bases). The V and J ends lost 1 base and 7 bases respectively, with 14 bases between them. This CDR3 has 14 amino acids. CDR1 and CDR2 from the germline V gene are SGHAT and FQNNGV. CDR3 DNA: TGTGCCAGCAGCTTAGGGCTTGGGGCTTGGGAGCAGTACTTC. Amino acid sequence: CASSLGLGAWEQYF. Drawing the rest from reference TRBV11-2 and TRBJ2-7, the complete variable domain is EAGVAQSPRYKIIEKRQSVAFWCNPISGHATLYWYQQILGQGPKLLIQFQNNGVVDDSQLPKDRFSAERLKGVDSTLKIQPAKLEDSAVYLCASSLGLGAWEQYFGPGTRLTVT.

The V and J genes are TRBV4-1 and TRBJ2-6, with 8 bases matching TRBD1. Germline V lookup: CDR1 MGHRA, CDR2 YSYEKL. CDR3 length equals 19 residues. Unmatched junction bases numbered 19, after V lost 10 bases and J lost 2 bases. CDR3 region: CATARDRTGIRAGANVLTF. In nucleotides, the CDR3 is TGCGCCACCGCAAGGGACAGGACCGGGATTCGGGCTGGGGCCAACGTCCTGACTTTC.

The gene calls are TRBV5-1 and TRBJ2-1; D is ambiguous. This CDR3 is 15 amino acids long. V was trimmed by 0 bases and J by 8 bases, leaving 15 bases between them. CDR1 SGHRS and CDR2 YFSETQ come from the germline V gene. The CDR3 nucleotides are TGCGCCAGCAGCTTGGGGCCAACCAAAAGGTATGAGCAGTTCTTC. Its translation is CASSLGPTKRYEQFF. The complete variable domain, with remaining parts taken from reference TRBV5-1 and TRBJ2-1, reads KAGVTQTPRYLIKTRGQQVTLSCSPISGHRSVSWYQQTPGQGLQFLFEYFSETQRNKGNFPGRFSGRQFSNSRSEMNVSTLELGDSALYLCASSLGPTKRYEQFFGPGTRLTVL.

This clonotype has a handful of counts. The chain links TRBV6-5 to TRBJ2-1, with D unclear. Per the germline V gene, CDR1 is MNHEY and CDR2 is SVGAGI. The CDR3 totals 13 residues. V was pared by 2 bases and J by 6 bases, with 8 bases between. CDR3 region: CASSYKSGNEQFF. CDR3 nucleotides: TGTGCCAGCAGTTACAAATCAGGCAATGAGCAGTTCTTC.

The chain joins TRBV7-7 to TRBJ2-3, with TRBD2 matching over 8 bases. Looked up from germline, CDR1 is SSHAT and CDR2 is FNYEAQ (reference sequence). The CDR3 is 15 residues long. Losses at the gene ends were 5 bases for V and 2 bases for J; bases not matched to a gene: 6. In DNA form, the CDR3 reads TGTGCCAGCAGCCGCACTAGCGGAGTCACAGATACGCAGTATTTT. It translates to CASSRTSGVTDTQYF.

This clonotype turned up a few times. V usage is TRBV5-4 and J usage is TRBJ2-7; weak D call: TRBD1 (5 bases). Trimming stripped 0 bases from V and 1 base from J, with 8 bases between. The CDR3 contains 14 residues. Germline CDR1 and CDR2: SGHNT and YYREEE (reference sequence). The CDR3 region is CASSLGAGSYEQYF. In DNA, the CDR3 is TGTGCCAGCAGCTTGGGGGCAGGGTCCTACGAGCAGTACTTC.

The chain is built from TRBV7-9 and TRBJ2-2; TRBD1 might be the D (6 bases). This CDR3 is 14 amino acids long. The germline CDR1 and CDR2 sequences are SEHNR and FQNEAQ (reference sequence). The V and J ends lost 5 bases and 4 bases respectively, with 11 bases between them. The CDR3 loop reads CASSRTVSTGELFF. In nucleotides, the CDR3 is TGTGCCAGCAGCCGGACAGTTTCCACCGGGGAGCTGTTTTTT. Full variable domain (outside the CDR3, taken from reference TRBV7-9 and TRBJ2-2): DTGVSQNPRHKITKRGQNVTFRCDPISEHNRLYWYRQTLGQGPEFLTYFQNEAQLEKSRLLSDRFSAERPKGSFSTLEIQRTEQGDSAMYLCASSRTVSTGELFFGEGSRLTVL.

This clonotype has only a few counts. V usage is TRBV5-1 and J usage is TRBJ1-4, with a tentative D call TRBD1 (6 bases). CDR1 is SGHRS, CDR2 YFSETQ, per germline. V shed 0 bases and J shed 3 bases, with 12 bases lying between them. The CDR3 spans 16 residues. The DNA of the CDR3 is TGCGCCAGCAGCTTGGGCCGGGGGCAAGCTAATGAAAAACTGTTTTTT. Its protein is CASSLGRGQANEKLFF.

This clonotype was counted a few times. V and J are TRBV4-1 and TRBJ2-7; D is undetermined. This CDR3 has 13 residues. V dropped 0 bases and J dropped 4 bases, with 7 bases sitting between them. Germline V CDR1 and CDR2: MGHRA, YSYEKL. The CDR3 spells CASSQETEYEQYV. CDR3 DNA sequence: TGCGCCAGCAGCCAAGAAACGGAGTACGAGCAGTACGTC.

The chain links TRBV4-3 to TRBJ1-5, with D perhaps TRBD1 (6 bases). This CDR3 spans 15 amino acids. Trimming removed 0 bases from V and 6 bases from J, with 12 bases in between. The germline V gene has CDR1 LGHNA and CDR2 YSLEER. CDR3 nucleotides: TGCGCCAGCAGCCAAGATCAGGGGTTCGGTCAGCCCCAGCATTTT. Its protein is CASSQDQGFGQPQHF.

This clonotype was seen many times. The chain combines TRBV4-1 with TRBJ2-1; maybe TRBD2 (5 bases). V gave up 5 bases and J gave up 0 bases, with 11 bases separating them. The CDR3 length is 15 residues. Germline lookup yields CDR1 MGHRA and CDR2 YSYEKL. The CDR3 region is CASSISVSSYNEQFF. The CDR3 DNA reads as TGCGCCAGCAGCATTAGCGTGAGCTCCTACAATGAGCAGTTCTTC.